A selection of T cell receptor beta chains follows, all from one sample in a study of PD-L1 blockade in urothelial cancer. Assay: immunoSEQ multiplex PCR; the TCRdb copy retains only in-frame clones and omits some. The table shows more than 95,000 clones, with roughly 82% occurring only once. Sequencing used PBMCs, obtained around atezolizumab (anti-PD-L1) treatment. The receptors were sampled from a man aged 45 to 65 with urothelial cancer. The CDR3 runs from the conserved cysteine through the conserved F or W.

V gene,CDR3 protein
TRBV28,CASSITWTGTYEQYF
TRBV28,CASSPPLTWAGGPWNEQFF
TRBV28,CASSWTAGTDTQYF
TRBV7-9,CASSSGLAGERNYEQYF
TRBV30,CAWSVTGNGYTF
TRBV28,CASSFADLSTDTQYF
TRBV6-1,CASSGGSGGEKLFF
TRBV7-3,CASSPAIAGSQGHEQYF
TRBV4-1,CASSQDSRVGNEQFF
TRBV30,CAWSVPFSRLADTDTQYF
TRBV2,CASSDVRRQGSTEAFF
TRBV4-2,CASRQSQGTTYEQYF
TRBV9,CASTAGLAGGNEQFF
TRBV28,CASSLSGRDSTDTQYF
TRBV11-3,CASSLQNNEQFF
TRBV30,CAWSGTGVVGNQPQHF
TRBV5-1,CASSANPGQKMNTEAFF
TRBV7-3,CASSLSGSAVELFF
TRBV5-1,CASSLDGRSGNEQFF
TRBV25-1,CASTLNRGYEQYF
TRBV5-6,CASSLAVGRSQPQHF
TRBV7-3,CASSFGGRRDTQYF
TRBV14,CASSQALGPQETQYF
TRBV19,CASSSRTGAYEQYF
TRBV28,CASSFGLAGITGELFF
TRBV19,CASFSGRPDNEQFF
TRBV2,CASGGAGAGDTQYF
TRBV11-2,CASSWTGASEQYF
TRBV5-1,CASSPPSGSSYNEQFF
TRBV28,CASTDRDYEQYF
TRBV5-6,CASSLKGGTGGNQPQHF
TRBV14,CASSLRGYPEGVQYF
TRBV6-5,CASKGQGSPQHF
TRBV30,CAWTDLRAKPYNEQFF
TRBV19,CASNRGRSGYTF
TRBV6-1,CASTGTGGLTEAFF
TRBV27,CARKGGPLYGYTF
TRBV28,CASSLTGLSSGNTIYF
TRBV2,CATRTGENTEAFF
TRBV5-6,CASSLGAGGGYGYTF
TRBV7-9,CASSLEYASKFF
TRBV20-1,CSAPRQETQYF
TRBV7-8,CASSLGGEWGGRGYTF
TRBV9,CASSVGSSGRAYEQYF
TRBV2,CASRGTGTSGGTTEQYF
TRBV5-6,CASSSIRTASYEQYF
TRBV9,CASSVDQGAYEQYF
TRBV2,CASSPLAETYEQYF
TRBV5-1,CASTPDSPTDTQYF
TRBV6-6,CASSYSFSADTQYF
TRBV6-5,CASSYRQGRNEKLFF
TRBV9,CASSVGQRQGRQPQHF
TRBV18,CASSPGWTVGNTEAFF
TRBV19,CASSKTRTLDYTQYF
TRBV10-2,CASRPDTNTGELFF
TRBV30,CAWSGQGGLRGYTF
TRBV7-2,CASSFFGGRTETQYF
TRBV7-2,CASSPDRGTYNEQFF